A single sample is the source of the 15 T cell receptor beta chains below, sequenced in a study of CD8+CD57+ T cells in acquired aplastic anemia (dated by TCRdb to between 2017 and 2018). Reads for this sample came from an Illumina HiSeq 2000. TCR beta VDJ combination and CDR3 sequence profiling used genomic DNA as the template. TCRdb itself trimmed the public reads at Q25 with fastp, ran MiXCR and retained productive beta chains. Rows are unified per CDR3 protein, each entry keeping the most common DNA and genes. In all, the sample holds more than 150,000 distinct CDR3 sequences, and 48% of those were seen once. The ten top clones hold about 1.7% of the sample. The patients picked for sequencing were ones in whom flow cytometry had shown an expansion of CD8+CD57+ cells. The material sequenced was sorted CD4+, CD8+, or CD8+CD57+ T cells (not recorded which) from PBMCs. These receptors were taken from a human donor with aplastic anemia.

This clonotype was counted only a few times. A much larger clone lies one base from this, so it may be a read error. The V gene is TRBV19, the J gene TRBJ2-1; 7 nucleotides match TRBD1. The CDR3 length is 14 residues. Germline loops: CDR1 LNHDA, CDR2 SQIVND (reference sequence). As DNA, the CDR3 is TGTGCCACCTCCCGGGACAGCAATTACAATGGGCAGTTCTTC. This translates into CATSRDSNYNGQFF.

Ten or more counts support this clonotype. At one of its ends the junction is not consistent with the germline gene, which may arise from a read error. The chain is built from TRBV20-1 and TRBJ2-3; 13 bases line up with TRBD2. The CDR3 contains 13 residues. Germline V gene sequence: CDR1 DFQATT, CDR2 SNEGSKA (reference sequence). The CDR3 loop reads CSTSGGAMDTQYF. The DNA for the CDR3 is TGCAGTACTAGCGGGGGGGCTATGGATACGCAGTATTTT.

Only a few counts were recorded for this clonotype. The V gene is TRBV27, the J gene TRBJ1-3; D is unclear. Trimming pared 9 bases from V and 3 bases from J, leaving 12 bases between. The CDR3 runs to 13 residues. CDR1 MNHEY and CDR2 SMNVEV come from the germline V gene (reference sequence). The CDR3 protein is CASGSTYGNTIYF. CDR3 bases: TGTGCCAGTGGGAGTACCTATGGAAACACCATATATTTT.

The V call is TRBV10-3, the J call TRBJ1-5, with 10 bases aligning to TRBD1. Trimming at V came to 8 bases and at J to 5 bases, leaving 0 bases not matched to a gene. The V gene's germline CDR1 is ENHRY and CDR2 SYGVKD. This CDR3 contains 12 residues. This CDR3 reads CAIGTGDQPQHF. The DNA for the CDR3 is TGTGCCATCGGGACAGGGGATCAGCCCCAGCATTTT.

V usage is TRBV7-3 and J usage is TRBJ2-7; 8 nucleotides align to TRBD2. The CDR3 runs to 16 residues. Germline V gene lookup returns CDR1 SGHTA and CDR2 FQGTGA. V shed 3 bases, J shed 6 bases, and the junction held 13 bases outside the gene matches. The CDR3 is CASSLGGTGGALEQYF. Here the CDR3 DNA reads TGTGCCAGCAGCTTGGGTGGTACCGGGGGGGCCCTCGAGCAGTACTTC.

This chain connects TRBV20-1 to TRBJ2-7, with 10 bases fitting TRBD1. This CDR3 comprises 14 residues. Germline-derived CDR1 and CDR2 are DFQATT and SNEGSKA (reference sequence). V trimming: 6 bases; J trimming: 4 bases; junction bases outside the gene matches: 9. This CDR3 is CSARGTGDLYEQYF. The CDR3 bases are TGCAGTGCACGAGGGACAGGGGATCTGTACGAGCAGTACTTC.

The chain has TRBV11-1 and TRBJ2-6; 9 positions agree with TRBD2. This CDR3 is built from 19 residues. The germline gives CDR1 SGHAT, CDR2 FQDESV (reference sequence). Trimming took 8 bases from V and 0 from J; bases not matched to a gene: 14. CDR3 bases: TGTGCCAGCCTTGCCTTCTCGACTAGCGGCCTCTCTGGGGCCAACGTCCTGACTTTC. Residues: CASLAFSTSGLSGANVLTF.

This sequence joins TRBV10-2 and TRBJ2-7; D not certain. The germline V gene has CDR1 WSHSY and CDR2 SAAADI. V dropped 6 bases and J dropped 3 bases, with 15 bases sitting between them. This CDR3 region has 14 residues. In DNA, the CDR3 is TGCGCCAGCAGAGCAGCCCCCGAGGACTACGAGCAGTACTTC. Protein product: CASRAAPEDYEQYF.

This clonotype was recorded many times. This rearrangement joins TRBV7-2 to TRBJ2-7, with 8 bases aligning to TRBD1. Per germline, CDR1 SGHTA and CDR2 FQGNSA. This CDR3 is built from 14 residues. V shed 5 bases and J 5 bases; nucleotides not matched to a gene: 8. The CDR3 nucleotides read TGTGCCAGCAGCCAGGACAGGGTCTACAACGAGCAGTACTTC. Translating it yields CASSQDRVYNEQYF.

The chain is built from TRBV19 and TRBJ1-1; D is unclear. CDR1 and CDR2 from the germline V gene are LNHDA and SQIVND (reference sequence). Deletions cut 2 bases from V and 0 bases from J, with 7 bases between. This CDR3 is 14 amino acids long. CDR3 region: CASSIRTLNTEAFF. As DNA, the CDR3 is TGTGCCAGTAGTATACGTACTTTGAACACTGAAGCTTTCTTT.

This chain connects TRBV25-1 to TRBJ2-5; 8 bases align to TRBD1. V shed 4 bases, J shed 5 bases, and the junction held 6 bases outside the gene matches. Germline assignment: CDR1 MGHDK and CDR2 SYGVNS. This CDR3 spans 14 amino acids. The CDR3 DNA is TGTGCCAGCAGTGGGACAGGGTCCTTTGAGACCCAGTACTTC. It yields the protein CASSGTGSFETQYF.

The rearrangement links TRBV29-1 to TRBJ2-1; D unresolved. Germline V lookup: CDR1 SQVTM, CDR2 ANQGSEA. This CDR3 is 13 amino acids long. The germline V and J ends were trimmed by 1 base and 8 bases, with 12 bases remaining between them. Written as DNA, the CDR3 is TGCAGCGTTGAAGGCCTCATTAGATATGAGCAGTTCTTC. Amino acids: CSVEGLIRYEQFF.

This chain uses TRBV2 with TRBJ1-1, with D unclear. Per the germline V gene, CDR1 is SNHLY and CDR2 is FYNNEI. V lost 2 bases and J 1 base, leaving 11 bases between the germline ends. The CDR3 is 15 amino acids. CDR3 DNA sequence: TGTGCCAGCAGTGAACGGTGGCCTGGGAACACTGAAGCTTTCTTT. It is translated as CASSERWPGNTEAFF.

This chain links TRBV19 with TRBJ2-4; D unresolved. V lost 2 bases to trimming and J lost 8 bases, with 13 bases between them. Per the germline V gene, CDR1 is LNHDA and CDR2 is SQIVND (reference sequence). The CDR3 is 14 residues long. In DNA, the CDR3 is TGTGCCAGTAGTATAATGGGCCGGCAGGACATTCAGTACTTC. Its protein is CASSIMGRQDIQYF. The full variable domain, its missing parts supplied by reference TRBV19 and TRBJ2-4, is DGGITQSPKYLFRKEGQNVTLSCEQNLNHDAMYWYRQDPGQGLRLIYYSQIVNDFQKGDIAEGYSVSREKKESFPLTVTSAQKNPTAFYLCASSIMGRQDIQYFGAGTRLSVL.

Many counts were recorded for this clonotype. This chain connects TRBV7-6 to TRBJ2-7; 8 bases match TRBD1. The CDR3 runs 16 residues. J was trimmed by 0 bases and V by 0 bases; bases with no gene match: 4. Looked up from germline, CDR1 is SGHVS and CDR2 is FNYEAQ. The CDR3 DNA sequence: TGTGCCAGCAGCTTAGCATCCGGGACAGGCTCCTACGAGCAGTACTTC. Its translation is CASSLASGTGSYEQYF. Full variable domain (missing parts from reference TRBV7-6 and TRBJ2-7): GAGVSQSPRYKVTKRGQDVALRCDPISGHVSLYWYRQALGQGPEFLTYFNYEAQQDKSGLPNDRFSAERPEGSISTLTIQRTEQRDSAMYRCASSLASGTGSYEQYFGPGTRLTVT.